The 31 T cell receptor beta chains below come from one sample, sequenced in a study of control samples from healthy donors and cancer patients. Libraries were prepared by immunoSEQ multiplex PCR; TCRdb keeps only in-frame clonotypes and omits some of them. Here the sample spans under 450,000 clones, around nine tenths being singletons. Sequencing was performed on PBMCs. The receptors originated from a man aged 40-49 years with head and neck cancer.

The chain carries TRBV5-6 and TRBJ2-1; D is perhaps TRBD1 (5 bases). V gave up 4 bases and J gave up 9 bases, with 14 bases separating them. CDR3 size: 13 residues. Germline loops: CDR1 SGHDT, CDR2 YYEEEE. The CDR3 nucleotides are TGTGCCAGCAGCAAAGCAGGGTATACTGAGCAGTTCTTC. Translated, it gives CASSKAGYTEQFF.

The chain carries TRBV5-4 and TRBJ1-1, with D tentatively TRBD1 (5 bases). V dropped 4 bases and J dropped 5 bases, with 15 bases sitting between them. The CDR3 sequence is 14 residues long. CDR1 is SGHNT and CDR2 is YYREEE in the germline V gene (reference sequence). DNA of the CDR3: TGTGCCAGCAGCCTCTCTGGGACGGGAACTGAAGCTTTCTTT. As protein: CASSLSGTGTEAFF. Supplemented by reference TRBV5-4 and TRBJ1-1, the full variable domain reads ETGVTQSPTHLIKTRGQQVTLRCSSQSGHNTVSWYQQALGQGPQFIFQYYREEENGRGNFPPRFSGLQFPNYSSELNVNALELDDSALYLCASSLSGTGTEAFFGQGTRLTVV.

The V call is TRBV6-1, the J call TRBJ2-7; D remains unclear. This CDR3 has 13 residues. Germline V CDR1 and CDR2: MNHNS, SASEGT. V lost 1 base, J lost 2 bases, and 6 bases lay in between. Written as DNA, the CDR3 is TGTGCCAGCAGTGAAGGTAGCACCTACGAGCAGTACTTC. It is translated as CASSEGSTYEQYF.

The chain uses TRBV5-1 and TRBJ1-2, with 9 bases matching TRBD1. Germline CDR1 and CDR2: SGHRS and YFSETQ. The CDR3 runs to 15 residues. Trimming removed 2 bases from V and 6 bases from J; junction bases left unmatched: 8. In nucleotides, the CDR3 is TGCGCCAGCAGCTTAGGTGCGGGACAGGGTAATGGCTACACCTTC. Translated: CASSLGAGQGNGYTF.

The chain combines TRBV6-5 with TRBJ1-5, with a tentative D call TRBD1 (5 bases). The CDR3 has 12 residues. Trimming pared 6 bases from V and 4 bases from J, leaving 7 bases between. Looked up from germline, CDR1 is MNHEY and CDR2 is SVGAGI. The CDR3 bases are TGTGCCAGCAGCCCAGGGAATCAGCCCCAGCATTTT. Translating gives CASSPGNQPQHF.

This clone is a singleton in its sample. The genes are TRBV15 and TRBJ2-7; TRBD1 agrees at 9 bases. Trimming removed 1 base from V and 4 bases from J; junction bases left unmatched: 5. Germline lookup yields CDR1 LNHNV and CDR2 YYDKDF (reference sequence). CDR3 length equals 15 residues. CDR3 nucleotide sequence: TGTGCCACCAGCAGAGCCCCAGGACAGGGGTACGAGCAGTACTTC. Translated: CATSRAPGQGYEQYF. Complete variable domain (other parts from reference TRBV15 and TRBJ2-7): DAMVIQNPRYQVTQFGKPVTLSCSQTLNHNVMYWYQQKSSQAPKLLFHYYDKDFNNEADTPDNFQSRRPNTSFCFLDIRSPGLGDTAMYLCATSRAPGQGYEQYFGPGTRLTVT.

This clone was counted between two and nine times. CDR3: CASSTWDTLNTEAFF. The CDR3 DNA is TGTGCCAGCAGTACTTGGGACACTCTCAACACTGAAGCTTTCTTT. V and J are TRBV6-5 and TRBJ1-1, with D tentatively TRBD1 (6 bases). V was shortened by 5 bases and J by 2 bases, with 15 bases between the two germline ends. CDR1 is MNHEY, CDR2 SVGAGI, per germline. This CDR3 is 15 amino acids long.

The chain couples TRBV19 to TRBJ2-7; D is uncertain. V lost 3 bases to trimming and J lost 5 bases, with 17 bases between them. Germline V gene data show CDR1 as LNHDA and CDR2 as SQIVND (reference sequence). This CDR3 contains 15 residues. DNA of the CDR3: TGTGCCAGTAGTATGGGGTTTCCAGGCCTGGACGAGCAGTACTTC. Protein product: CASSMGFPGLDEQYF.

The chain has TRBV5-6 and TRBJ1-4; D is undetermined. The CDR3 extends over 16 amino acids. V was clipped by 1 base and J by 4 bases, with 14 bases between them. Germline CDR1 and CDR2: SGHDT and YYEEEE. The chain's CDR3 is CASSLFTTGGNEKLFF. In DNA, the CDR3 is TGTGCCAGCAGCTTGTTTACGACTGGCGGTAATGAAAAACTGTTTTTT.

The V call is TRBV5-1, the J call TRBJ2-2, with a weak D call TRBD2 (6 bases). V was cut by 3 bases and J by 4 bases, with 10 bases left in between. The germline V gene encodes CDR1 SGHRS and CDR2 YFSETQ. The CDR3 spans 14 residues. This chain's CDR3 is CASSSQAGTGELFF. The CDR3 DNA reads TGCGCCAGCAGCTCACAAGCGGGCACCGGGGAGCTGTTTTTT.

The chain uses TRBV15 and TRBJ1-5; D uncertain. CDR3 size: 16 residues. Between the trimmed V and J ends, which lost 0 bases and 0 bases, there was a span of 9 bases. Germline CDR1 is LNHNV and CDR2 is YYDKDF (reference sequence). The CDR3 spells CATSRDLAVSNQPQHF. CDR3 bases: TGTGCCACCAGCAGAGATCTTGCAGTTAGCAATCAGCCCCAGCATTTT.

V usage is TRBV6-5 and J usage is TRBJ1-5; 7 bases line up with TRBD1. With 4 bases clipped from V and 2 bases from J, the junction kept 5 bases outside the gene matches. CDR3 length equals 15 residues. The germline V gene encodes CDR1 MNHEY and CDR2 SVGAGI. In DNA, the CDR3 is TGTGCCAGCAGTTCTCTAACAGGGGGCAATCAGCCCCAGCATTTT. As protein: CASSSLTGGNQPQHF.

The genes are TRBV7-3 and TRBJ2-1; the match to TRBD2 covers 11 bases. V shed 1 base and J 0 bases; nucleotides not matched to a gene: 17. The germline CDR1 and CDR2 sequences are SGHTA and FQGTGA. CDR3 length: 22 residues. This CDR3 reads CASSLKTPPGLAVQHSYNEQFF. As DNA, the CDR3 is TGTGCCAGCAGCTTAAAGACCCCACCGGGACTAGCGGTCCAACACTCCTACAATGAGCAGTTCTTC.

The V gene is TRBV19, the J gene TRBJ2-5; 11 nucleotides align to TRBD1. The CDR3 is made up of 15 amino acids. Germline lookup yields CDR1 LNHDA and CDR2 SQIVND (reference sequence). The junction had 7 bases not matched to a gene; V was cut back by 6 bases and J by 4 bases. The CDR3 loop is CASSGGTGGIETQYF. The CDR3 DNA reads as TGTGCCAGTAGCGGAGGGACAGGGGGAATAGAGACCCAGTACTTC.

V usage is TRBV6-2 or TRBV6-3 and J usage is TRBJ2-2; 9 nucleotides match TRBD2. Trimming cost V 4 bases and J 6 bases; bases outside gene matches: 6. Germline CDR1 and CDR2: MNHEY and SVGEGT. The CDR3 contains 15 residues. CDR3 sequence reads: CASSSSGGLSGELFF. The CDR3 DNA is TGTGCCAGCAGTTCAAGCGGGGGGCTCTCCGGGGAGCTGTTTTTT.

The chain couples TRBV18 to TRBJ1-3; D not certain. Germline-derived CDR1 and CDR2 are KGHSH and LQKENI. This CDR3 region has 16 residues. Trimming took 3 bases from V and 6 from J, leaving 18 bases between them. In DNA, the CDR3 is TGTGCCAGCTCACCCAGTACCAGGAGTTACTTAAACACCATATATTTT. Translated: CASSPSTRSYLNTIYF.

Details on this clone: The sample contains more than one DNA sequence encoding this CDR3. The V gene is TRBV12-3 or TRBV12-4, the J gene TRBJ1-1; D unresolved. V lost 6 bases to trimming and J lost 4 bases, with 6 bases between them. The CDR3 loop spans 11 amino acids. DNA of the CDR3: TGTGCCAGCAGCCTAGGCACTGAAGCTTTCTTT. As protein: CASSLGTEAFF.

The chain has TRBV11-2 and TRBJ2-7; tentative D call: TRBD2 (6 bases). Trimming shortened V by 5 bases and J by 0 bases, and 14 bases separated the two germline ends. CDR1 and CDR2 (germline): SGHAT, FQNNGV. This CDR3 spans 15 amino acids. The CDR3 DNA follows: TGTGCCAGCAGCCCGCCGGGAGCCCTCTCCTACGAGCAGTACTTC. It translates to CASSPPGALSYEQYF.

The chain is built from TRBV12-3 or TRBV12-4 and TRBJ1-2; D gene ambiguous. Trimming took 4 bases from V and 7 from J, leaving 7 bases between them. The CDR3 spans 11 residues. The CDR3 coding sequence is TGTGCCAGCAGTTCAGGACTTGGCTACACCTTC. This gives the protein CASSSGLGYTF.

The chain combines TRBV27 with TRBJ2-7, with D perhaps matching TRBD2 (6 bases). The CDR3 is 14 amino acids. Germline assignment: CDR1 MNHEY and CDR2 SMNVEV (reference sequence). V gave up 8 bases and J gave up 0 bases, with 14 bases separating them. The CDR3 DNA reads as TGTGCCAGCTGGGGCGGGGAGAGCTCCTACGAGCAGTACTTC. Translation gives CASWGGESSYEQYF.

The rearrangement links TRBV6-2 or TRBV6-3 to TRBJ2-2, with D tentatively TRBD1 (6 bases). Germline V gives CDR1 MNHEY, CDR2 SVGEGT. The CDR3 runs to 16 residues. With 6 bases removed from V and 2 bases from J, the gap between germline ends came to 16 bases. The CDR3 reads CASRPTPGQNTGELFF. The CDR3 region has the DNA TGTGCCAGCAGACCTACACCGGGACAAAACACCGGGGAGCTGTTTTTT.

The chain combines TRBV19 with TRBJ1-1; D gene unclear. V was clipped by 5 bases and J by 1 base, with 5 bases between them. The CDR3 totals 12 residues. CDR1 LNHDA and CDR2 SQIVND come from the germline V gene (reference sequence). The CDR3 nucleotides read TGTGCCAGTAGTCGGGCGAACACTGAAGCTTTCTTT. Translated, it gives CASSRANTEAFF.

V usage is TRBV28 and J usage is TRBJ1-2; D may be TRBD1 (6 bases). V was trimmed by 3 bases and J by 8 bases, leaving 22 bases between them. The CDR3 is made up of 16 amino acids. Germline CDR1 reads MDHEN; CDR2 reads SYDVKM. The CDR3 DNA follows: TGTGCCAGCAGTTTCCTGAAGTGGGGGCCGGCGGGCGGCTACACCTTC. Translation gives CASSFLKWGPAGGYTF.

The J gene is TRBJ2-7, the V gene TRBV28, with TRBD2 matching over 9 bases. The ends lost 5 bases at V and 2 bases at J; junction bases unmatched: 7. This CDR3 spans 15 amino acids. Germline CDR1 and CDR2: MDHEN and SYDVKM. CDR3 coding DNA: TGTGCCAGCAGTCCACGCCGGACTAGCGCCTACGAGCAGTACTTC. Encoded protein: CASSPRRTSAYEQYF.

The chain has TRBV30 and TRBJ2-7; a weak D match, TRBD2 (6 bases). Germline V lookup: CDR1 GTSNPN, CDR2 SVGIG (reference sequence). The CDR3 sequence is 14 residues long. With 5 bases removed from V and 0 bases from J, the gap between germline ends came to 14 bases. CDR3 residues: CAWSMRGPSYEQYF. The CDR3 coding sequence is TGTGCCTGGTCAATGCGGGGCCCCTCCTACGAGCAGTACTTC. The whole variable domain, remainder taken from reference TRBV30 and TRBJ2-7, is SQTIHQWPATLVQPVGSPLSLECTVEGTSNPNLYWYRQAAGRGLQLLFYSVGIGQISSEVPQNLSASRPQDRQFILSSKKLLLSDSGFYLCAWSMRGPSYEQYFGPGTRLTVT.

V and J are TRBV15 and TRBJ1-2, with D perhaps TRBD1 (6 bases). Trimming removed 1 base from V and 0 bases from J, with 15 bases in between. The CDR3 is made up of 17 amino acids. The germline V gene encodes CDR1 LNHNV and CDR2 YYDKDF (reference sequence). DNA for the CDR3: TGTGCCACCAGCAGAGGAGGGGGTTCGCTCTCTAACTATGGCTACACCTTC. Translation: CATSRGGGSLSNYGYTF.

The J gene is TRBJ1-2, the V gene TRBV29-1, with TRBD1 matching over 7 bases. There are 13 residues in the CDR3. J lost 4 bases, V lost 5 bases, and 7 bases had no gene match. Germline assignment: CDR1 SQVTM and CDR2 ANQGSEA. The CDR3 sequence is CSVLTGQIYGYTF. CDR3 nucleotides: TGCAGCGTTTTGACAGGGCAAATCTATGGCTACACCTTC.

J is TRBJ2-5 and V is TRBV6-6; D unresolved. Germline-derived CDR1 and CDR2 are MNHNY and SVGAGI (reference sequence). Deletions cut 5 bases from V and 0 bases from J, with 7 bases between. The CDR3 has 13 residues. The CDR3 is CASSRYNQETQYF. CDR3 DNA sequence: TGTGCCAGCAGTAGATATAACCAAGAGACCCAGTACTTC.

The chain couples TRBV3-1 (or the pseudogene TRBV3-2) to TRBJ2-3; no firm D call. This CDR3 has 14 residues. In germline, CDR1 is LGHDT, CDR2 YNNKEL (reference sequence). V shed 2 bases and J shed 2 bases, with 8 bases lying between them. CDR3 nucleotide sequence: TGTGCCAGCAGCCAAACCGGGTACACAGATACGCAGTATTTT. Translation: CASSQTGYTDTQYF.

The rearrangement joins TRBV11-3 to TRBJ2-1, with 7 bases lining up with TRBD1. This CDR3 is 16 amino acids long. V dropped 5 bases and J dropped 1; count of bases not matched to a gene: 8. Germline V gene data show CDR1 as SGHNT and CDR2 as YENEEA. CDR3 DNA: TGTGCCAGCAGCCCAAGGACAGGCGGGTCCTACAATGAGCAGTTCTTC. Translated, it gives CASSPRTGGSYNEQFF. The whole variable domain, remainder taken from reference TRBV11-3 and TRBJ2-1, is EAGVVQSPRYKIIEKKQPVAFWCNPISGHNTLYWYLQNLGQGPELLIRYENEEAVDDSQLPKDRFSAERLKGVDSTLKIQPAELGDSAVYLCASSPRTGGSYNEQFFGPGTRLTVL.

The chain recombines TRBV6-5 with TRBJ1-6, with D unresolved. Trimming took 4 bases from V and 6 from J, leaving 13 bases between them. Looked up from germline, CDR1 is MNHEY and CDR2 is SVGAGI. The CDR3 sequence is 15 residues long. CDR3 in DNA: TGTGCCAGCAGTTCCGGGAGGCAAGGTAATTCACCCCTCCACTTT. This codes for CASSSGRQGNSPLHF.